These 21 T cell receptor beta chains were all obtained from the same sample, sequenced in a study of cytomegalovirus exposure and HLA in healthy donors. The PCR ran on 60 Vbeta and 13 Jbeta primers. The repertoire was sequenced with immunoSEQ multiplex PCR; TCRdb's copy has only in-frame clones and lacks some. Of under 150,000 clones listed, approximately 85% are singletons. The source material was PBMCs. The receptors stem from a woman in her twenties or thirties in good health and CMV-seropositive.

This chain connects TRBV2 to TRBJ1-1; 9 bases line up with TRBD1. This CDR3 is 14 amino acids long. V lost 6 bases, J lost 8 bases, and 10 bases stayed unmatched. Germline CDR1 reads SNHLY; CDR2 reads FYNNEI. The CDR3 sequence: CASREGQGGQEAFF. The CDR3 nucleotides are TGTGCCAGCAGGGAGGGACAGGGAGGCCAAGAAGCTTTCTTT.

V and J are TRBV13 and TRBJ2-3, with no clear D. The germline V gene has CDR1 PRHDT and CDR2 FYEKMQ (reference sequence). This CDR3 contains 14 residues. The germline V and J ends were trimmed by 6 bases and 0 bases, with 10 bases remaining between them. The CDR3 reads CASRVEASTDTQYF. The CDR3 coding sequence is TGTGCCAGCAGGGTAGAGGCGAGCACAGATACGCAGTATTTT.

The V call is TRBV5-1, the J call TRBJ2-7; TRBD1 agrees at 9 bases. This CDR3 comprises 17 residues. Germline V gene lookup returns CDR1 SGHRS and CDR2 YFSETQ. J lost 3 bases, V lost 4 bases, and 14 bases had no gene match. The DNA of the CDR3 is TGCGCCAGCAGCCCCGGCCCAAACAGGGGGCACGGCTACGAGCAGTACTTC. This gives the protein CASSPGPNRGHGYEQYF. The entire variable domain, with the rest obtained from reference TRBV5-1 and TRBJ2-7, is as follows: KAGVTQTPRYLIKTRGQQVTLSCSPISGHRSVSWYQQTPGQGLQFLFEYFSETQRNKGNFPGRFSGRQFSNSRSEMNVSTLELGDSALYLCASSPGPNRGHGYEQYFGPGTRLTVT.

The gene calls are TRBV4-2 and TRBJ1-1; D is unclear. This CDR3 comprises 14 residues. The V gene lost 0 bases and the J gene lost 11 bases, with 16 bases spanning the gap. The V gene's germline CDR1 is LGHNA and CDR2 YNFKEQ. The CDR3 sequence: CASSQDTRASWAFF. Here the CDR3 DNA reads TGTGCCAGCAGCCAAGATACGAGGGCCTCATGGGCTTTCTTT.

This clone appeared once. The genes are TRBV5-4 and TRBJ2-6, with a possible D match to TRBD2 (6 bases). Trimming left V 8 bases short and J 0 bases short, with 15 bases between. CDR1 SGHNT and CDR2 YYREEE come from the germline V gene (reference sequence). The CDR3 runs to 16 residues. CDR3 residues: CASQGGLSSGANVLTF. The CDR3 DNA sequence: TGTGCCAGTCAGGGAGGACTTAGCTCTGGGGCCAACGTCCTGACTTTC.

This clone was found a few times. The genes are TRBV27 and TRBJ2-7; TRBD2 matches 9 bases. Germline trimming cut 2 bases from V and 7 bases from J; bases unmatched to any gene: 15. The CDR3 loop spans 17 amino acids. CDR1 MNHEY and CDR2 SMNVEV come from the germline V gene (reference sequence). The CDR3 spells CASSLTTGTSRGWEQYF. The CDR3 coding sequence is TGTGCCAGCAGTTTAACCACCGGGACTAGCAGGGGATGGGAGCAGTACTTC.

This chain joins TRBV2 and TRBJ2-5, with TRBD1 as a possible D gene (6 bases). The CDR3 consists of 13 residues. Germline values: CDR1 SNHLY, CDR2 FYNNEI. Trimming pared 5 bases from V and 7 bases from J, leaving 14 bases between. The CDR3 is CASSTTEGGTQYF. The CDR3 DNA sequence: TGTGCCAGCAGTACAACCGAAGGGGGGACCCAGTACTTC. Together with reference TRBV2 and TRBJ2-5, the CDR3 gives the full variable domain: EPEVTQTPSHQVTQMGQEVILRCVPISNHLYFYWYRQILGQKVEFLVSFYNNEISEKSEIFDDQFSVERPDGSNFTLKIRSTKLEDSAMYFCASSTTEGGTQYFGPGTRLLVL.

The CDR3 bases are TGTGCCAGCAGATGGAACACAGGGAACACTGAAGCTTTCTTT. It specifies CASRWNTGNTEAFF. The rearrangement links TRBV6-1 to TRBJ1-1; a possible D gene is TRBD1 (5 bases). V was pared by 6 bases and J by 1 base, with 12 bases between. The CDR3 totals 14 residues. Germline loops: CDR1 MNHNS, CDR2 SASEGT.

The V call is TRBV10-2, the J call TRBJ1-1; D gene ambiguous. The V gene lost 6 bases and the J gene lost 8 bases, with 10 bases spanning the gap. This CDR3 is 11 amino acids long. CDR1 is WSHSY and CDR2 is SAAADI in the germline V gene. CDR3 coding DNA: TGCGCCAGCAGCCTCTCGACAGAAGCTTTCTTT. This codes for CASSLSTEAFF.

The V call is TRBV11-2, the J call TRBJ2-1; D remains ambiguous. The ends were cut back, 4 bases at V and 9 bases at J, with 7 bases in the middle. Germline values: CDR1 SGHAT, CDR2 FQNNGV. This CDR3 has 11 amino acids. The CDR3 loop reads CASSSNGEQFF. The DNA of the CDR3 is TGTGCCAGCAGCTCGAACGGTGAGCAGTTCTTC.

This chain joins TRBV7-9 and TRBJ1-1; D gene uncertain. The CDR3 spans 12 residues. The V end lost 3 bases, the J end lost 2 bases, and 4 bases lay between the germline ends. CDR1 and CDR2 from the germline V gene are SEHNR and FQNEAQ (reference sequence). The CDR3 region is CASSFTNTEAFF. The CDR3 DNA sequence: TGTGCCAGCAGCTTTACTAACACTGAAGCTTTCTTT.

Worth noting for this clone: The sample contains more than one DNA sequence encoding this CDR3. The chain uses TRBV30 and TRBJ1-5, with 9 positions matching TRBD1. The ends lost 3 bases at V and 7 bases at J; junction bases unmatched: 7. The CDR3 totals 14 residues. CDR1 and CDR2 from the germline V gene are GTSNPN and SVGIG (reference sequence). CDR3 region: CAWSLGTGNQPQHF. DNA of the CDR3: TGTGCCTGGAGCCTAGGGACAGGGAACCAGCCCCAGCATTTT.

The genes are TRBV7-9 and TRBJ1-1; TRBD1 is a possible D gene (5 bases). CDR1 and CDR2 (germline): SEHNR, FQNEAQ (reference sequence). The CDR3 loop spans 13 amino acids. V shed 5 bases and J shed 2 bases, with 9 bases lying between them. CDR3 DNA sequence: TGTGCCAGCAGCCGACAGATCAACACTGAAGCTTTCTTT. Encoded protein: CASSRQINTEAFF.

The rearrangement joins TRBV5-1 to TRBJ2-7; D might be TRBD1 (6 bases). This CDR3 contains 14 residues. CDR1 and CDR2 (germline): SGHRS, YFSETQ. V was cut by 2 bases and J by 0 bases, with 9 bases left in between. The CDR3, as DNA: TGCGCCAGCAGCTTTATGGACAGCTCCTACGAGCAGTACTTC. As protein: CASSFMDSSYEQYF. The full variable domain, rest sourced from reference TRBV5-1 and TRBJ2-7, is KAGVTQTPRYLIKTRGQQVTLSCSPISGHRSVSWYQQTPGQGLQFLFEYFSETQRNKGNFPGRFSGRQFSNSRSEMNVSTLELGDSALYLCASSFMDSSYEQYFGPGTRLTVT.

This clone was recorded only once. DNA for the CDR3: TGTGCCAGCAGCGTAGAACCACTACCGGCTGCCACTGAAGCTTTCTTT. This codes for CASSVEPLPAATEAFF. The V and J genes are TRBV9 and TRBJ1-1; D is undetermined. The germline CDR1 and CDR2 sequences are SGDLS and YYNGEE. The CDR3 length is 16 residues. V shed 0 bases and J shed 4 bases, with 16 bases lying between them.

The chain joins TRBV28 to TRBJ2-1; 8 bases line up with TRBD2. The V and J ends lost 2 bases and 5 bases, in that order; junction bases with no gene match: 5. Germline-derived CDR1 and CDR2 are MDHEN and SYDVKM. The CDR3 has 15 amino acids. CDR3 sequence (DNA): TGTGCCAGCAGTTTAAGTACTAGCGGCAACAATGAGCAGTTCTTC. Protein: CASSLSTSGNNEQFF.

The rearrangement uses TRBV6-1 and TRBJ1-4; D unresolved. There are 12 residues in the CDR3. Germline lookup yields CDR1 MNHNS and CDR2 SASEGT. With 6 bases removed from V and 11 bases from J, the gap between germline ends came to 13 bases. The chain's CDR3 is CASRREGGKLFF. CDR3 bases: TGTGCCAGCAGGAGGGAAGGAGGTAAACTGTTTTTT.

V and J are TRBV5-4 and TRBJ1-6, with TRBD1 matching 7 bases. Losses at the gene ends were 1 base for V and 9 bases for J; bases not matched to a gene: 7. Germline values: CDR1 SGHNT, CDR2 YYREEE (reference sequence). The length of the CDR3 is 15 residues. CDR3 region: CASSLRSGTASPLHF. The CDR3, as DNA: TGTGCCAGCAGCTTGAGGTCCGGGACAGCTTCACCCCTCCACTTT.

This clone was found once. The V and J genes are TRBV28 and TRBJ2-4; 8 bases match TRBD1. The CDR3 is 16 amino acids. Trimming cost V 3 bases and J 6 bases; bases outside gene matches: 10. Germline V gives CDR1 MDHEN, CDR2 SYDVKM. CDR3 in amino acids: CASSFAGGGMINIQYF. The DNA for the CDR3 is TGTGCCAGCAGTTTTGCAGGGGGCGGAATGATAAACATTCAGTACTTC. Complete variable domain (other parts from reference TRBV28 and TRBJ2-4): DVKVTQSSRYLVKRTGEKVFLECVQDMDHENMFWYRQDPGLGLRLIYFSYDVKMKEKGDIPEGYSVSREKKERFSLILESASTNQTSMYLCASSFAGGGMINIQYFGAGTRLSVL.

The chain joins TRBV5-1 to TRBJ1-1; no reliable D call. The CDR3 has 14 residues. V dropped 2 bases and J dropped 7 bases, with 15 bases sitting between them. CDR1 SGHRS and CDR2 YFSETQ come from the germline V gene. The CDR3, as DNA: TGCGCCAGCAGCTTAGCCGTAGGTGAGGGTGAAGCTTTCTTT. Protein sequence: CASSLAVGEGEAFF. Drawing the rest from reference TRBV5-1 and TRBJ1-1, the complete variable domain is KAGVTQTPRYLIKTRGQQVTLSCSPISGHRSVSWYQQTPGQGLQFLFEYFSETQRNKGNFPGRFSGRQFSNSRSEMNVSTLELGDSALYLCASSLAVGEGEAFFGQGTRLTVV.

This clone was recorded a few times. The chain joins TRBV7-7 to TRBJ2-5; D might be TRBD1 (5 bases). The CDR3 is 14 residues long. Germline V lookup: CDR1 SSHAT, CDR2 FNYEAQ (reference sequence). Trimming pared 2 bases from V and 0 bases from J, leaving 7 bases between. In nucleotides, the CDR3 is TGTGCCAGCAGCTTACAGGGCCACCAAGAGACCCAGTACTTC. Its translation: CASSLQGHQETQYF.